The clone carrying this TCR beta chain was counted a few times. Its antigen is currently unknown. After constant-region reverse-primer amplification, full-length variable regions underwent semi-nested PCR with Nested Universal Primer A. MiXCR was run by TCRdb on the 5' RACE reads, yielding one entry per CDR3 protein. The table lists about 54,000 distinct CDR3 sequences, roughly 17% of them singletons. Germline CDR1 and CDR2: SGHTA and FQGNSA. The CDR3 sequence is 15 residues long. The V gene lost 5 bases and the J gene lost 0 bases, with 11 bases spanning the gap. Study-level findings and limits: The TCR gene usage of tumor memory CD4+ T cells clustered together with blood and lymph node memory CD4+ cells and with lymph node naive CD4+ cells. Larger-cohort validation covered only one TCR beta V-J rearrangement.

Material: naive CD4+ T cells sorted from blood. Stated subset: naive CD4+ T cells, CD4+CD45RA+CD25-. The chain carries TRBV7-2 and TRBJ1-3; D is unclear. This clonotype originated in a female donor with breast cancer. CDR3 DNA sequence: TGTGCCAGCAGCCCAGAATCCAACTCTGGAAACACCATATATTTT. This encodes CASSPESNSGNTIYF. Complete variable domain (other parts from reference TRBV7-2 and TRBJ1-3): GAGVSQSPSNKVTEKGKDVELRCDPISGHTALYWYRQSLGQGLEFLIYFQGNSAPDKSGLPSDRFSAERTGGSVSTLTIQRTQQEDSAVYLCASSPESNSGNTIYFGEGSWLTVV.